Shown below are 20 T cell receptor beta chains from a single sample sequenced in a study of OX40 agonist ivuxolimab in advanced cancers. The protocol was immunoSEQ multiplex PCR, while the TCRdb copy is restricted to in-frame clones and leaves out a portion. The data show roughly 98,000 clones, 70% to 85% seen once. Here the sequenced sample was CD4+ or CD8+ T cells sorted from blood, taken in a trial of the OX40 agonist ivuxolimab. These receptors were taken from an adult with an advanced solid tumor such as melanoma, head and neck, liver or kidney cancer.

The chain links TRBV14 to TRBJ2-5; D is possibly TRBD1 (6 bases). The DNA end lines up better with TRBJ2-7; the J call may be wrong. CDR1 and CDR2 from the germline V gene are SGHDN and FVKESK. The CDR3 is made up of 14 amino acids. Here the CDR3 DNA reads TGTGCCAGCAGCCAATTTCAGGGGATCTACGAGCAGTACTTC. This gives the protein CASSQFQGIYEQYF.

The J gene is TRBJ2-7, the V gene TRBV5-1, with D maybe TRBD1 (6 bases). The CDR3 is made up of 14 amino acids. CDR1 and CDR2 (germline): SGHRS, YFSETQ. V was pared by 0 bases and J by 1 base, with 8 bases between. CDR3 sequence (DNA): TGCGCCAGCAGCTTGGGGACAGTTTCCTACGAGCAGTACTTC. The encoded protein is CASSLGTVSYEQYF.

This chain connects TRBV6-5 to TRBJ2-7, with 9 bases matching TRBD1. The CDR3 consists of 14 residues. CDR1 and CDR2 (germline): MNHEY, SVGAGI. The V and J ends lost 6 bases and 6 bases, in that order; junction bases with no gene match: 9. CDR3 sequence reads: CASRKGDREGEQYF. DNA of the CDR3: TGTGCCAGCAGAAAAGGGGACAGGGAGGGCGAGCAGTACTTC.

In its sample, this clone was seen a few times. This chain joins TRBV9 and TRBJ2-7; 7 bases are shared with TRBD1. V lost 4 bases to trimming and J lost 1 base; unmatched junction nucleotides: 11. Germline CDR1 and CDR2: SGDLS and YYNGEE. This CDR3 has 16 residues. The CDR3 loop is CASSRGNRDSSYEQYF. The CDR3 DNA reads TGTGCCAGCAGCCGCGGAAACCGGGACAGTTCCTACGAGCAGTACTTC.

This clone was observed a handful of times. The junction differs from germline at one of its ends, possibly a read error. This rearrangement joins TRBV15 to TRBJ1-1; weak D call: TRBD1 (5 bases). The germline V gene has CDR1 LNHNV and CDR2 YYDKDF (reference sequence). CDR3 length equals 13 residues. Written as DNA, the CDR3 is TGTGCCACCAGCGGAGACTGGGGCGCTGAAGCTTTCTTT. This encodes CATSGDWGAEAFF. Using reference TRBV15 and TRBJ1-1 for the parts outside the CDR3, the full variable domain is DAMVIQNPRYQVTQFGKPVTLSCSQTLNHNVMYWYQQKSSQAPKLLFHYYDKDFNNEADTPDNFQSRRPNTSFCFLDIRSPGLGDTAMYLCATSGDWGAEAFFGQGTRLTVV.

CDR3 amino acids: CASSVGQRSVTDTQYF. CDR3 nucleotide sequence: TGTGCCAGCAGCGTAGGGCAACGGTCGGTCACAGATACGCAGTATTTT. The genes are TRBV9 and TRBJ2-3; D uncertain. The V gene lost 0 bases and the J gene lost 2 bases, with 13 bases spanning the gap. Germline CDR1 is SGDLS and CDR2 is YYNGEE. The CDR3 is made up of 16 amino acids.

This clone was found a few times. This rearrangement joins TRBV6-5 to TRBJ2-1; D gene ambiguous. This CDR3 contains 11 residues. The germline gives CDR1 MNHEY, CDR2 SVGAGI. Between the trimmed V and J ends, which lost 5 bases and 6 bases, there was a span of 5 bases. In nucleotides, the CDR3 is TGTGCCAGCAGTAGTCTCAATGAGCAGTTCTTC. Its translation: CASSSLNEQFF.

The chain recombines TRBV6-5 with TRBJ2-6; D not certain. The CDR3 has 15 amino acids. Germline lookup yields CDR1 MNHEY and CDR2 SVGAGI. V shed 2 bases and J shed 4 bases, with 9 bases lying between them. DNA of the CDR3: TGTGCCAGCAGTTACGATGGATCAGGGGCCAACGTCCTGACTTTC. This sequence encodes CASSYDGSGANVLTF.

The chain joins TRBV12-5 to TRBJ2-7; 10 positions agree with TRBD2. Germline V CDR1 and CDR2: LGHNT, FRNRAP. The V and J ends lost 5 bases and 5 bases, in that order; junction bases with no gene match: 9. The CDR3 is 15 residues long. The CDR3 spells CASGPHSGGRNEQYF. The CDR3 region has the DNA TGTGCTAGTGGTCCTCATAGCGGGGGGCGCAACGAGCAGTACTTC. Looking up the rest from reference TRBV12-5 and TRBJ2-7 gives the full variable domain: DARVTQTPRHKVTEMGQEVTMRCQPILGHNTVFWYRQTMMQGLELLAYFRNRAPLDDSGMPKDRFSAEMPDATLATLKIQPSEPRDSAVYFCASGPHSGGRNEQYFGPGTRLTVT.

This chain uses TRBV7-2 with TRBJ2-3, with TRBD1 matching over 7 bases. Germline V gene data show CDR1 as SGHTA and CDR2 as FQGNSA. CDR3 length equals 15 residues. J gave up 2 bases and V 2 bases, and 4 bases lay outside the gene matches. Written as DNA, the CDR3 is TGTGCCAGCAGCTTAAGGGGGCAATACACAGATACGCAGTATTTT. It specifies CASSLRGQYTDTQYF.

The chain is built from TRBV5-8 and TRBJ1-4, with 7 bases lining up with TRBD1. This CDR3 is 13 amino acids long. Germline-derived CDR1 and CDR2 are SGHTS and YDEGEE. Losses at the gene ends were 1 base for V and 10 bases for J; bases not matched to a gene: 4. The CDR3 sequence is CASSLTGEGKLFF. The CDR3 DNA follows: TGTGCCAGCAGCTTGACAGGGGAGGGAAAACTGTTTTTT.

This chain uses TRBV19 with TRBJ1-2; no clear D. Germline-derived CDR1 and CDR2 are LNHDA and SQIVND (reference sequence). The V gene lost 3 bases and the J gene lost 6 bases, with 8 bases spanning the gap. This CDR3 has 12 amino acids. The CDR3 DNA reads TGTGCCAGTAGTATGGGAGGAGATGGCTACACCTTC. Protein: CASSMGGDGYTF.

The V and J genes are TRBV15 and TRBJ2-7, with D maybe TRBD2 (6 bases). Germline V gives CDR1 LNHNV, CDR2 YYDKDF (reference sequence). The V gene lost 0 bases and the J gene lost 0 bases, with 15 bases spanning the gap. CDR3 size: 17 residues. The CDR3 DNA sequence: TGTGCCACCAGCAGAGATCGCGGGGACTCGCGCTCCTACGAGCAGTACTTC. This codes for CATSRDRGDSRSYEQYF.

This clone showed up just a few times. The CDR3 DNA follows: TGTGCCACCAGCAGAGTGCAACGGTTAAACACCGGGGAGCTGTTTTTT. This sequence encodes CATSRVQRLNTGELFF. The chain recombines TRBV15 with TRBJ2-2; no reliable D call. Trimming took 1 base from V and 2 from J, leaving 11 bases between them. The CDR3 has 16 amino acids. From germline, CDR1 is LNHNV and CDR2 YYDKDF (reference sequence).

This clone was detected a few times. The V call is TRBV6-1, the J call TRBJ2-7; D might be TRBD2 (6 bases). The CDR3 is 13 amino acids. The V gene lost 7 bases and the J gene lost 2 bases, with 12 bases spanning the gap. Germline-derived CDR1 and CDR2 are MNHNS and SASEGT. The CDR3 nucleotides read TGTGCCAGCAAAGGGACTGTCACCTACGAGCAGTACTTC. Translation gives CASKGTVTYEQYF.

This clone was counted once. The J gene is TRBJ1-1, the V gene TRBV5-6, with TRBD1 matching 8 bases. After removal of 4 bases from V and 11 bases from J, the junction contained 16 bases not matched to a gene. The CDR3 spans 15 residues. Germline-derived CDR1 and CDR2 are SGHDT and YYEEEE. This CDR3 reads CASSADRDRAEEAFF. CDR3 sequence (DNA): TGTGCCAGCAGCGCGGACAGGGATAGAGCCGAGGAGGCTTTCTTT.

V and J are TRBV28 and TRBJ2-7; D is perhaps TRBD2 (5 bases). V lost 6 bases to trimming and J lost 4 bases, with 19 bases between them. The CDR3 is made up of 15 amino acids. CDR1 is MDHEN, CDR2 SYDVKM, per germline. This chain's CDR3 is CASSQRETIGYEQYF. The CDR3 nucleotides read TGTGCCAGCAGCCAACGGGAAACCATCGGGTACGAGCAGTACTTC. Combining the CDR3 with reference TRBV28 and TRBJ2-7 gives the whole variable domain DVKVTQSSRYLVKRTGEKVFLECVQDMDHENMFWYRQDPGLGLRLIYFSYDVKMKEKGDIPEGYSVSREKKERFSLILESASTNQTSMYLCASSQRETIGYEQYFGPGTRLTVT.

The chain has TRBV7-8 and TRBJ2-5; D is unresolved. Trimming took off 0 bases at V and 4 bases at J, with 12 bases between the two ends. In germline, CDR1 is SGHVS, CDR2 FQNEAQ. The CDR3 runs 15 residues. For the CDR3, the DNA is TGTGCCAGCAGCTTAGCGAGTGCAGGACCAGAGACCCAGTACTTC. The encoded protein is CASSLASAGPETQYF.

The CDR3 spells CASGTPFFGGNTGELFF. Written as DNA, the CDR3 is TGTGCTAGTGGCACCCCTTTTTTCGGTGGGAACACCGGGGAGCTGTTTTTT. This chain links TRBV12-5 with TRBJ2-2; the D is unclear. This CDR3 has 17 residues. The germline V gene encodes CDR1 LGHNT and CDR2 FRNRAP. Deletions cut 6 bases from V and 1 base from J, with 18 bases between.

The CDR3, as DNA: TGTGCCAGCAGCCACGGACTGGACGCTGGGACCCAGTACTTC. It encodes CASSHGLDAGTQYF. The gene calls are TRBV7-2 and TRBJ2-5; D perhaps matches TRBD2 (5 bases). This CDR3 is 14 amino acids long. Germline lookup yields CDR1 SGHTA and CDR2 FQGNSA. Trimming removed 5 bases from V and 7 bases from J, with 17 bases in between. Filled out from reference TRBV7-2 and TRBJ2-5, the complete variable domain reads GAGVSQSPSNKVTEKGKDVELRCDPISGHTALYWYRQSLGQGLEFLIYFQGNSAPDKSGLPSDRFSAERTGGSVSTLTIQRTQQEDSAVYLCASSHGLDAGTQYFGPGTRLLVL.